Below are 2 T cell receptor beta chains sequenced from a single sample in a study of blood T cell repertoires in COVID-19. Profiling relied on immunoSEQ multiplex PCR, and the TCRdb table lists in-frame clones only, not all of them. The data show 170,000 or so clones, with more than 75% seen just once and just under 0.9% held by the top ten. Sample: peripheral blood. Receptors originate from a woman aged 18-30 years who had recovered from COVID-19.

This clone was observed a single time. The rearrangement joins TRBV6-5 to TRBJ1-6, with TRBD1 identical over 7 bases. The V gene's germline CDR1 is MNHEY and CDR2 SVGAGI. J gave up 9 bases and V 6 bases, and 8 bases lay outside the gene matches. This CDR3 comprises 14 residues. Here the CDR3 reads CASRNRGFTSPLHF. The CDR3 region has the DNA TGTGCCAGCAGAAACAGGGGTTTTACTTCACCCCTCCACTTT.

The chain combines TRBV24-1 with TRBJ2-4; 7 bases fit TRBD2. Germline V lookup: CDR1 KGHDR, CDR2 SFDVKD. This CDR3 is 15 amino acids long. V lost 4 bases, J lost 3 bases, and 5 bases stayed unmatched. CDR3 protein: CATSDRWDYKNIQYF. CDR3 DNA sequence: TGTGCCACCAGTGACCGTTGGGACTACAAAAACATTCAGTACTTC.